These 10 T cell receptor beta chains came from one sample sequenced in a study of somatic mutations in cytotoxic T cells in rheumatoid arthritis. Measured with immunoSEQ multiplex PCR; TCRdb has only the in-frame clones, and not every one. Among 19,000 or so clones listed, about four fifths were seen once. The sample comprised CD8+ T cells sorted from blood. The receptors here all came from a man younger than 35 with rheumatoid arthritis.

For the CDR3, the DNA is TGTGCCAGCAGTTACCTGGACGCGTTTGGGGAGCAGTACTTC. Translation gives CASSYLDAFGEQYF. The J gene is TRBJ2-7, the V gene TRBV6-5; D remains unclear. Germline values: CDR1 MNHEY, CDR2 SVGAGI. Trimming pared 2 bases from V and 7 bases from J, leaving 15 bases between. The CDR3 covers 14 residues.

This clone was seen only once. The V call is TRBV5-5, the J call TRBJ2-4; no clear D gene. The CDR3 spans 15 residues. Germline CDR1 is SGHKS and CDR2 is YYEKEE (reference sequence). Trimming pared 2 bases from V and 0 bases from J, leaving 9 bases between. CDR3 loop: CASSLGRLAKNIQYF. CDR3 DNA sequence: TGTGCCAGCAGCTTAGGCAGGCTAGCCAAAAACATTCAGTACTTC.

The V gene is TRBV11-1, the J gene TRBJ2-6; no clear D gene. V was shortened by 5 bases and J by 0 bases, with 14 bases between the two germline ends. The CDR3 loop spans 17 amino acids. Germline loops: CDR1 SGHAT, CDR2 FQDESV (reference sequence). The CDR3 loop reads CASSESPRTSGANVLTF. The DNA for the CDR3 is TGTGCCAGCAGCGAATCCCCCAGAACCTCTGGGGCCAACGTCCTGACTTTC.

In this sample, this clone turned up once. The rearrangement joins TRBV13 to TRBJ2-2; D may be TRBD2 (5 bases). CDR3 size: 15 residues. Germline V gene sequence: CDR1 PRHDT, CDR2 FYEKMQ (reference sequence). V was trimmed by 5 bases and J by 3 bases, leaving 13 bases between them. CDR3 loop: CASSHEGADTGELFF. In nucleotides, the CDR3 is TGTGCCAGCAGCCACGAGGGCGCGGACACCGGGGAGCTGTTTTTT.

The CDR3 protein is CASSLRTPETQYF. CDR3 bases: TGTGCCAGCAGCTTAAGGACCCCAGAGACCCAGTACTTC. The chain links TRBV7-6 to TRBJ2-5; D gene ambiguous. Germline CDR1 SGHVS, CDR2 FNYEAQ. Trimming stripped 2 bases from V and 4 bases from J, with 8 bases between. This CDR3 contains 13 residues.

The V and J genes are TRBV15 and TRBJ1-1; the D is unclear. Trimming took off 5 bases at V and 5 bases at J, with 12 bases between the two ends. Germline CDR1 is LNHNV and CDR2 is YYDKDF (reference sequence). The CDR3 loop spans 13 amino acids. As DNA, the CDR3 is TGTGCCACCAGCCTTGTAAGTGGGACTGAAGCTTTCTTT. Protein sequence: CATSLVSGTEAFF.

This clone was counted once. The chain is built from TRBV4-1 and TRBJ2-7; D is undetermined. The CDR3 sequence is 15 residues long. Germline V gene data show CDR1 as MGHRA and CDR2 as YSYEKL. V dropped 3 bases and J dropped 3 bases, with 15 bases sitting between them. The CDR3 protein is CASSHPNSHHYEQYF. CDR3 DNA sequence: TGCGCCAGCAGCCACCCCAACAGCCATCACTACGAGCAGTACTTC.

This clone was detected once. The V call is TRBV9, the J call TRBJ2-5; 11 nucleotides match TRBD2. J gave up 4 bases and V 1 base, and 6 bases lay outside the gene matches. Germline values: CDR1 SGDLS, CDR2 YYNGEE. This CDR3 has 16 amino acids. The CDR3 bases are TGTGCCAGCAGCGTATATAGCGGGGGGGCTCGAGAGACCCAGTACTTC. Translated: CASSVYSGGARETQYF.

This sequence joins TRBV2 and TRBJ1-2, with a weak D call TRBD1 (5 bases). Trimming pared 5 bases from V and 4 bases from J, leaving 11 bases between. CDR3 length: 13 amino acids. From germline, CDR1 is SNHLY and CDR2 FYNNEI. The CDR3 region is CASSMQGGYGYTF. CDR3 bases: TGTGCCAGCAGTATGCAGGGTGGCTATGGCTACACCTTC.

The chain links TRBV11-2 to TRBJ1-5; tentative D call: TRBD1 (6 bases). Trimming pared 3 bases from V and 0 bases from J, leaving 12 bases between. Germline V gene lookup returns CDR1 SGHAT and CDR2 FQNNGV. The CDR3 sequence is 16 residues long. The DNA for the CDR3 is TGTGCCAGCAGCTTGGAAACAGGGAGTAGCAATCAGCCCCAGCATTTT. Encoded protein: CASSLETGSSNQPQHF.